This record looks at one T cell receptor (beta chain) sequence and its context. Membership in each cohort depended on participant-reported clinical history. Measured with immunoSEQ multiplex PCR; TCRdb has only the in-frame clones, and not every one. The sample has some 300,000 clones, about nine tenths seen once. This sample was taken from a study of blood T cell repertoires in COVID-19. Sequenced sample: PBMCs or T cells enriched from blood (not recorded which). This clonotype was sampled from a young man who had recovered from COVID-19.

This CDR3 is CASSHTNPGLAGVHEQFF. The CDR3 region has the DNA TGTGCCAGCAGCCACACAAACCCCGGACTAGCGGGAGTCCATGAGCAGTTCTTC. The gene calls are TRBV7-9 and TRBJ2-1; 13 positions match TRBD2. V shed 5 bases and J 8 bases; nucleotides not matched to a gene: 15. Germline V lookup: CDR1 SEHNR, CDR2 FQNEAQ (reference sequence). This CDR3 spans 18 amino acids.